The next 11 T cell receptor beta chains were all read from a single sample in a study of regulatory T cells in long-lasting Graves disease. Arm-PCR with iRepertoire HTBI primers amplified the CDR3 regions for these TCR beta libraries. TCRdb ran MiXCR on the multiplex PCR reads and lists one entry per CDR3 protein. The profile shows a few hundred thousand distinct CDR3 sequences, approximately 15% of them singletons. Time point denoted: newly diagnosed GD, antithyroid drugs for less than 3 months. RNA extracted from PBMCs served as the sequencing template. These data also formed part of another study, on T cells in Graves' hyperthyroidism and ophthalmopathy.

The starting material was peripheral blood mononuclear cells (PBMCs), obtained at new diagnosis, from a patient treated with antithyroid drugs. The receptor source for this set is a man aged 35-49 years with Graves disease.

To note about this clonotype: A much larger clone sits a single nucleotide away, making a read error possible. The rearrangement links TRBV4-3 to TRBJ2-3; the D call may be TRBD1 or TRBD2 (5 bases each). Germline assignment: CDR1 LGHNA and CDR2 YSLEER. V lost 0 bases, J lost 3 bases, and 7 bases lay in between. The CDR3 consists of 14 residues. CDR3 region: CASSQDWGTDTQYF. CDR3 bases: TGCGCCAGCAGCCAAGATTGGGGGACAGATACGCAGTATTTT.

This clonotype was found many times. This rearrangement joins TRBV9 to TRBJ2-7, with 9 bases matching TRBD1. This CDR3 comprises 14 residues. The junction had 4 bases not matched to a gene; V was cut back by 4 bases and J by 2 bases. The V gene's germline CDR1 is SGDLS and CDR2 YYNGEE. CDR3 sequence: CASSPGTGPYEQYF. The CDR3 DNA follows: TGTGCCAGCAGCCCCGGGACAGGGCCCTACGAGCAGTACTTC. Together with reference TRBV9 and TRBJ2-7, the CDR3 gives the full variable domain: DSGVTQTPKHLITATGQRVTLRCSPRSGDLSVYWYQQSLDQGLQFLIQYYNGEERAKGNILERFSAQQFPDLHSELNLSSLELGDSALYFCASSPGTGPYEQYFGPGTRLTVT.

This clonotype was seen repeatedly, ten times or more. The genes are TRBV5-1 and TRBJ2-1, with 11 nucleotides matching TRBD2. Germline V gene sequence: CDR1 SGHRS, CDR2 YFSETQ. V shed 5 bases, J shed 3 bases, and the junction held 13 bases outside the gene matches. This CDR3 spans 18 amino acids. The CDR3 region is CASRDPSGGNAYYNEQFF. Written as DNA, the CDR3 is TGCGCCAGCAGGGACCCTAGCGGGGGGAATGCCTACTACAATGAGCAGTTCTTC.

The sample holds many counts of this clonotype. This chain links TRBV5-1 with TRBJ1-1; 7 positions agree with TRBD1. The CDR3 is 14 amino acids. The germline V gene has CDR1 SGHRS and CDR2 YFSETQ. J gave up 5 bases and V 5 bases, and 9 bases lay outside the gene matches. The CDR3 nucleotides read TGCGCCAGCAGACTACTTCAGGGGGGGACTGAAGCTTTCTTT. Residues: CASRLLQGGTEAFF.

This clonotype was observed many times. The CDR3 nucleotides are TGTGCCTGGAGTGTACTTGGGGACGTAGAGACCCAGTACTTC. It specifies CAWSVLGDVETQYF. This chain joins TRBV30 and TRBJ2-5; D is perhaps TRBD1 or TRBD2 (5 bases each). Germline assignment: CDR1 GTSNPN and CDR2 SVGIG (reference sequence). The V end was cut by 0 bases, the J end by 4 bases, with 12 bases between. The CDR3 totals 14 residues.

There are many counts of this clonotype. CDR3 bases: TGCAGTGCTAGGGTAGCTTCAGCCAAAAACATTCAGTACTTC. Encoded protein: CSARVASAKNIQYF. This sequence joins TRBV20-1 and TRBJ2-4; D is uncertain. This CDR3 is built from 14 residues. Germline loops: CDR1 DFQATT, CDR2 SNEGSKA (reference sequence). V dropped 3 bases and J dropped 0 bases, with 9 bases sitting between them.

This clonotype was recorded at least ten times. The DNA for the CDR3 is TGTGCCAGCAGCCCTTTAGGGACAGGGGGAAATCAGCCCCAGCATTTT. This translates into CASSPLGTGGNQPQHF. This chain joins TRBV28 and TRBJ1-5; 11 positions agree with TRBD1. The CDR3 length is 16 residues. Germline CDR1 reads MDHEN; CDR2 reads SYDVKM. The V gene end was trimmed by 6 bases and the J gene end by 4 bases; junction bases not matched to a gene: 8.

The chain has TRBV10-3 and TRBJ1-6; the D is unclear. The CDR3 runs to 13 residues. The germline CDR1 and CDR2 sequences are ENHRY and SYGVKD. Trimming stripped 2 bases from V and 10 bases from J, with 9 bases between. This chain's CDR3 is CAISEERRSPLHF. CDR3 DNA: TGTGCCATCAGTGAGGAAAGGAGATCACCCCTCCACTTT.

This clonotype occurred a few times. The genes are TRBV4-1 and TRBJ1-4, with no clear D. In germline, CDR1 is MGHRA, CDR2 YSYEKL. The CDR3 length is 15 residues. V dropped 0 bases and J dropped 0 bases, with 5 bases sitting between them. CDR3 region: CASSQDTATNEKLFF. The CDR3 DNA reads as TGCGCCAGCAGCCAAGATACTGCAACTAATGAAAAACTGTTTTTT.

This clonotype has ten or more counts. This sequence joins TRBV7-2 and TRBJ1-5, with D possibly matching TRBD1 (5 bases). Germline assignment: CDR1 SGHTA and CDR2 FQGNSA. With 5 bases removed from V and 9 bases from J, the gap between germline ends came to 14 bases. CDR3 size: 13 residues. The CDR3: CASSVQVQGPQHF. The CDR3, as DNA: TGTGCCAGCAGCGTACAGGTCCAGGGGCCCCAGCATTTT.

This clonotype was recorded many times. The J gene is TRBJ2-7, the V gene TRBV5-1; 10 bases fit TRBD1. Trimming cost V 3 bases and J 3 bases; bases outside gene matches: 6. This CDR3 contains 15 residues. Germline lookup yields CDR1 SGHRS and CDR2 YFSETQ. The CDR3 DNA follows: TGCGCCAGCAGCTCGAGTGACAGGGGGCTCTACGAGCAGTACTTC. This codes for CASSSSDRGLYEQYF.